This T cell receptor (beta chain) was recovered during a study of response to subunit inactivated influenza vaccine. Study results and limitations: Few new T cells, the authors suggested, are recruited by each seasonal influenza vaccination.

This clonotype has more than one count but fewer than ten. Its antigen is unidentified. MiXCR, run by TCRdb on the RT-PCR reads, gives a single entry per CDR3 protein. Here the sample spans 400,000 to 550,000 distinct CDR3 sequences, less than 30% being singletons. The TCR sequence derives from a man aged 45-65 years who received an inactivated influenza vaccine. Source: CD4+ T cells sorted from PBMCs, taken around 5 days after vaccination.

The CDR3 here is CASSSLRGSNSPLHF. In DNA, the CDR3 is TGTGCCAGCAGCTCGCTCAGGGGTTCTAATTCACCCCTCCACTTT. The rearrangement joins TRBV7-9 to TRBJ1-6; weak D call: TRBD1 (6 bases). Germline V gives CDR1 SEHNR, CDR2 FQNEAQ (reference sequence). CDR3 length: 15 residues. V was cut by 4 bases and J by 6 bases, with 13 bases left in between.